This T cell receptor (beta chain) is drawn from a study of CD8+ T cells in alopecia areata. Notes on the study in general: The study also sequences resident alphabeta T cells of normal skin in scalp samples.

The CDR3 has 13 residues. Trimming took off 7 bases at V and 0 bases at J, with 7 bases between the two ends. Germline V gene sequence: CDR1 GTSNPN, CDR2 SVGIG (reference sequence). This clone was seen once. What it binds is unknown. The authors extracted RNA and reverse transcribed it into cDNA as the sequencing template. Libraries were prepared by immunoSEQ multiplex PCR; TCRdb keeps only in-frame clonotypes and omits some of them. Seen here are about 98,000 clones, 35% to 50% observed once, and the top ten hold 0.75% to 0.8%. This receptor was obtained from a human donor with alopecia areata. The chain links TRBV30 to TRBJ2-6; the D gene is possibly TRBD1 (5 bases). Sequenced input: CD4+ T cells sorted from blood. The CDR3 DNA follows: TGTGCCTACGACAGCTCTGGGGCCAACGTCCTGACTTTC. Its protein product is CAYDSSGANVLTF.